A single sample gave rise to the 13 T cell receptor beta chains below, sequenced in a study of radiotherapy plus CTLA-4 blockade in lung cancer. Produced via immunoSEQ multiplex PCR; TCRdb's table is partial and in-frame only. The table lists around 56,000 clones, less than 85% of them singletons. The sample was peripheral blood, taken from a patient treated with radiotherapy plus ipilimumab. The receptor source for this set is a human donor with non-small cell lung cancer who had a complete response to radiotherapy plus ipilimumab.

This clone was observed a few times. The chain couples TRBV15 to TRBJ1-5; TRBD1 is a possible D gene (5 bases). V shed 1 base and J shed 7 bases, with 17 bases lying between them. Germline V lookup: CDR1 LNHNV, CDR2 YYDKDF (reference sequence). The length of the CDR3 is 16 residues. Here the CDR3 reads CATSRGTGPIGQPQHF. The CDR3, as DNA: TGTGCCACCAGCAGAGGAACAGGCCCCATAGGACAGCCCCAGCATTTT.

The V gene is TRBV27, the J gene TRBJ2-1; 8 bases agree with TRBD2. The CDR3 totals 15 residues. Germline CDR1 and CDR2: MNHEY and SMNVEV (reference sequence). V gave up 8 bases and J gave up 2 bases; unmatched junction bases: 8. The CDR3 loop reads CASALAGNPYNEQFF. CDR3 nucleotide sequence: TGTGCCAGCGCCTTAGCGGGAAACCCCTACAATGAGCAGTTCTTC.

The J gene is TRBJ1-2, the V gene TRBV6-6; D possibly corresponds to TRBD1 (6 bases). From germline, CDR1 is MNHNY and CDR2 SVGAGI (reference sequence). V lost 10 bases, J lost 4 bases, and 16 bases lay in between. This CDR3 region has 13 residues. The CDR3 bases are TGTGCCATCCGGGACAACTCCTCCTATGGCTACACCTTC. Translating gives CAIRDNSSYGYTF.

The genes are TRBV28 and TRBJ2-6, with TRBD1 matching 7 bases. Germline V lookup: CDR1 MDHEN, CDR2 SYDVKM. V was pared by 6 bases and J by 0 bases, with 2 bases of the junction left unmatched. The length of the CDR3 is 15 residues. The CDR3 loop is CASSRDSSGANVLTF. CDR3 bases: TGTGCCAGCAGCCGGGACAGCTCTGGGGCCAACGTCCTGACTTTC.

The CDR3 is CAWEIGTGSYNEQFF. The CDR3 nucleotides read TGTGCCTGGGAGATAGGGACAGGGTCCTACAATGAGCAGTTCTTC. This chain connects TRBV30 to TRBJ2-1, with 9 bases that match TRBD1. Per the germline V gene, CDR1 is GTSNPN and CDR2 is SVGIG (reference sequence). The J segment lost 1 base and the V segment lost 5 bases, leaving 6 bases of the junction unmatched. This CDR3 spans 15 amino acids.

J is TRBJ2-7 and V is TRBV4-1; TRBD1 matches 9 bases. Germline CDR1 and CDR2: MGHRA and YSYEKL. The CDR3 has 14 amino acids. The V gene end was trimmed by 4 bases and the J gene end by 3 bases; junction bases not matched to a gene: 4. The CDR3 region is CASSRGQGGYEQYF. The DNA of the CDR3 is TGCGCCAGCAGCCGGGGACAGGGTGGCTACGAGCAGTACTTC.

J is TRBJ2-3 and V is TRBV6-1, with 8 nucleotides matching TRBD2. The CDR3 covers 16 residues. J gave up 2 bases and V 3 bases, and 7 bases lay outside the gene matches. CDR1 is MNHNS and CDR2 is SASEGT in the germline V gene. The CDR3 nucleotides read TGTGCCAGCAGTGATCTTTGGCGGGGGGCCACAGATACGCAGTATTTT. Translation gives CASSDLWRGATDTQYF.

The CDR3: CAIKLAGGEAFF. CDR3 sequence (DNA): TGTGCCATCAAGTTAGCTGGAGGTGAAGCTTTCTTT. The V gene is TRBV10-3, the J gene TRBJ1-1, with D hard to call. Germline V gives CDR1 ENHRY, CDR2 SYGVKD. The V and J ends lost 7 bases and 7 bases respectively, with 13 bases between them. This CDR3 has 12 residues.

This chain joins TRBV2 and TRBJ1-2; 8 nucleotides line up with TRBD1. The CDR3 extends over 16 amino acids. Germline V lookup: CDR1 SNHLY, CDR2 FYNNEI. Trimming cost V 1 base and J 6 bases; bases outside gene matches: 10. The CDR3 spells CASSEDLGTGTNGYTF. CDR3 bases: TGTGCCAGCAGTGAAGATCTCGGGACAGGAACTAATGGCTACACCTTC. Full variable domain (missing parts from reference TRBV2 and TRBJ1-2): EPEVTQTPSHQVTQMGQEVILRCVPISNHLYFYWYRQILGQKVEFLVSFYNNEISEKSEIFDDQFSVERPDGSNFTLKIRSTKLEDSAMYFCASSEDLGTGTNGYTFGSGTRLTVV.

The J gene is TRBJ2-1, the V gene TRBV28, with 9 bases fitting TRBD2. Losses at the gene ends were 3 bases for V and 0 bases for J; bases not matched to a gene: 3. Germline values: CDR1 MDHEN, CDR2 SYDVKM. This CDR3 is 16 amino acids long. This chain's CDR3 is CASSLDSGSSYNEQFF. The CDR3 DNA sequence: TGTGCCAGCAGTTTGGATAGCGGGAGCTCCTACAATGAGCAGTTCTTC. The variable domain in full, with the rest retrieved from reference TRBV28 and TRBJ2-1, is DVKVTQSSRYLVKRTGEKVFLECVQDMDHENMFWYRQDPGLGLRLIYFSYDVKMKEKGDIPEGYSVSREKKERFSLILESASTNQTSMYLCASSLDSGSSYNEQFFGPGTRLTVL.

The chain links TRBV5-4 to TRBJ2-2, with D perhaps TRBD1 (5 bases). V lost 4 bases to trimming and J lost 0 bases, with 10 bases between them. The CDR3 sequence is 15 residues long. Germline CDR1 reads SGHNT; CDR2 reads YYREEE (reference sequence). CDR3 amino acids: CASSRRGTNTGELFF. CDR3 nucleotide sequence: TGTGCCAGCAGCCGAAGGGGCACGAACACCGGGGAGCTGTTTTTT. Variable domain in full (rest from reference TRBV5-4 and TRBJ2-2): ETGVTQSPTHLIKTRGQQVTLRCSSQSGHNTVSWYQQALGQGPQFIFQYYREEENGRGNFPPRFSGLQFPNYSSELNVNALELDDSALYLCASSRRGTNTGELFFGEGSRLTVL.

This chain joins TRBV2 and TRBJ2-1; maybe TRBD1 (6 bases). Germline lookup yields CDR1 SNHLY and CDR2 FYNNEI. The CDR3 covers 14 residues. V lost 4 bases, J lost 6 bases, and 13 bases lay in between. The CDR3 reads CASSVQGGGNEQFF. The CDR3 DNA sequence: TGTGCCAGCAGTGTACAGGGTGGCGGCAATGAGCAGTTCTTC.

V gene TRBV28 combines with J gene TRBJ2-5; 7 nucleotides match TRBD1. V shed 6 bases and J 2 bases; nucleotides not matched to a gene: 9. The V gene's germline CDR1 is MDHEN and CDR2 SYDVKM. The CDR3 is 15 amino acids. The CDR3 here is CASRSGQVGQETQYF. The CDR3 nucleotides are TGTGCCAGCAGAAGCGGACAGGTGGGGCAAGAGACCCAGTACTTC.